Sequencing of this TCR beta chain was carried out in a study of T cell changes during pregnancy in multiple sclerosis. The CDR3 is 13 residues long. V gave up 7 bases and J gave up 1 base, with 10 bases separating them. Germline V CDR1 and CDR2: SQVTM, ANQGSEA. Here immunoSEQ multiplex PCR was the method, and the copy in TCRdb shows in-frame clones only, minus some. Of around 99,000 clones listed, approximately 90% are singletons. This specimen was peripheral blood, taken in the third trimester of pregnancy. The chain employs TRBV29-1 and TRBJ1-4; perhaps TRBD1 as D (6 bases). The TCR comes from a female donor in good health, enrolled as a control in a pregnancy study. This CDR3 reads CSGTGQTNEKLFF. In nucleotides, the CDR3 is TGCAGCGGCACGGGACAAACTAATGAAAAACTGTTTTTT.